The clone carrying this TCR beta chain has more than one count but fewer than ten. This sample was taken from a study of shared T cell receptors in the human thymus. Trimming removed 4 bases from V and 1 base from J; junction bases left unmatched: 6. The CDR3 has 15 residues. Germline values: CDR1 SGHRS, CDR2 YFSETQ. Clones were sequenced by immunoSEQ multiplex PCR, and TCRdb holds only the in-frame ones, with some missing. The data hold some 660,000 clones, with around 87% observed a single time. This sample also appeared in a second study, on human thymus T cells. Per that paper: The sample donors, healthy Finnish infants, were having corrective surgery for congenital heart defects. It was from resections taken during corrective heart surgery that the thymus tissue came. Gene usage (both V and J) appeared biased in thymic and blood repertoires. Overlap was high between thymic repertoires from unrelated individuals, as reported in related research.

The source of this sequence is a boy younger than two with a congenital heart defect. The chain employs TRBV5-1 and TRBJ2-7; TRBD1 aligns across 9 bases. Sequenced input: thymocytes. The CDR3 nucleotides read TGCGCCAGCAGCGCGGGGACAGGGAGGTCCTACGAGCAGTACTTC. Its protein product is CASSAGTGRSYEQYF.